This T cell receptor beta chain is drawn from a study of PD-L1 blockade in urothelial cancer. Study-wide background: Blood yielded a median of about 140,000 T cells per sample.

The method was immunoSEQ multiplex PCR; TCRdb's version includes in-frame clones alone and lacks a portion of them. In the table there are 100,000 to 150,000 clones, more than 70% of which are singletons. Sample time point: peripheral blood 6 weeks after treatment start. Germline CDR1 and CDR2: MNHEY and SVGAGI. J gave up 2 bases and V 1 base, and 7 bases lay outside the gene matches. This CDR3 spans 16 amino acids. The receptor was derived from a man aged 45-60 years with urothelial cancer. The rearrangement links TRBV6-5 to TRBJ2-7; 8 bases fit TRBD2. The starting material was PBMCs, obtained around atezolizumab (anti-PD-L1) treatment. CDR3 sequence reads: CASSYWTGTRTYEQYF. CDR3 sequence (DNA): TGTGCCAGCAGTTACTGGACCGGGACTAGGACCTACGAGCAGTACTTC.